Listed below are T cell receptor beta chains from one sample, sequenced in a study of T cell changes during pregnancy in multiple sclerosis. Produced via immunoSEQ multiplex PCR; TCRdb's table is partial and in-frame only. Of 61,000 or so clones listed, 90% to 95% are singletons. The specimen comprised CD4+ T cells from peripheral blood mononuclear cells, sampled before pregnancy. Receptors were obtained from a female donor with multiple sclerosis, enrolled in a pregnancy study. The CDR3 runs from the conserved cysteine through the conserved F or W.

CDR3aa: CASSVDSLLSGNTGELFF
v_gene: TRBV9
j_gene: TRBJ2-2
len: 18

CDR3aa: CASSHGRGLAYEQYF
v_gene: TRBV4-1
j_gene: TRBJ2-7
len: 15

CDR3aa: CASSSREGLGSETQYF
v_gene: TRBV9
j_gene: TRBJ2-5
len: 16

CDR3aa: CASSLQGDTQYF
v_gene: TRBV11-2
j_gene: TRBJ2-5
len: 12

CDR3aa: CASSLESGRSYNEQFF
v_gene: TRBV5-6
j_gene: TRBJ2-1
len: 16

CDR3aa: CSVDPSGVGNTIYF
v_gene: TRBV29-1
j_gene: TRBJ1-3
len: 14

CDR3aa: CASSASAGQYYEKLFF
v_gene: TRBV25-1
j_gene: TRBJ1-4
len: 16

CDR3aa: CASSVAGRNTEAFF
v_gene: TRBV9
j_gene: TRBJ1-1
len: 14

CDR3aa: CASSFLDRYEQYF
v_gene: TRBV27
j_gene: TRBJ2-7
len: 13

CDR3aa: CASSPTTSGRPPREQFF
v_gene: TRBV7-9
j_gene: TRBJ2-1
len: 17

CDR3aa: CASSPGQGSGQPQHF
v_gene: TRBV27
j_gene: TRBJ1-5
len: 15

CDR3aa: CASSLDGGVAGISYEQYF
v_gene: TRBV11-2
j_gene: TRBJ2-7
len: 18

CDR3aa: CASSLPSGAYEQYF
v_gene: TRBV28
j_gene: TRBJ2-7
len: 14

CDR3aa: CASSPLGLAFTGELFF
v_gene: TRBV18
j_gene: TRBJ2-2
len: 16

CDR3aa: CASSQDHGARPQHF
v_gene: TRBV4-3
j_gene: TRBJ1-5
len: 14

CDR3aa: CSVDLAGLGTQYF
v_gene: TRBV29-1
j_gene: TRBJ2-5
len: 13

CDR3aa: CAGARGSNQPQHF
v_gene: TRBV10-1
j_gene: TRBJ1-5
len: 13

CDR3aa: CASSKAREVGAEAFF
v_gene: TRBV21-1
j_gene: TRBJ1-1
len: 15

CDR3aa: CASRSLGQGGVGYTF
v_gene: TRBV27
j_gene: TRBJ1-2
len: 15

CDR3aa: CASSGGETNTGELFF
v_gene: TRBV18
j_gene: TRBJ2-2
len: 15

CDR3aa: CASSERTGTSVYNEQFF
v_gene: TRBV25-1
j_gene: TRBJ2-1
len: 17

CDR3aa: CAWSPSGSYEQYF
v_gene: TRBV30
j_gene: TRBJ2-7
len: 13

CDR3aa: CASRLAPVRVHEQYF
v_gene: TRBV6-1
j_gene: TRBJ2-7
len: 15

CDR3aa: CASSVAGGSGYEQYF
v_gene: TRBV9
j_gene: TRBJ2-7
len: 15

CDR3aa: CASSDVNSGNTIYF
v_gene: TRBV10-1
j_gene: TRBJ1-3
len: 14

CDR3aa: CASSQDSGTSGSTDTQYF
v_gene: TRBV4-2
j_gene: TRBJ2-3
len: 18

CDR3aa: CASSPTGLNTEAFF
v_gene: TRBV6-6
j_gene: TRBJ1-1
len: 14

CDR3aa: CASSWTGTNEKLFF
v_gene: TRBV18
j_gene: TRBJ1-4
len: 14

CDR3aa: CASSLREGLTDTQYF
v_gene: TRBV27
j_gene: TRBJ2-3
len: 15

CDR3aa: CASTFHEQYF
v_gene: TRBV21-1
j_gene: TRBJ2-7
len: 10

CDR3aa: CASTLAGESEQYF
v_gene: TRBV6-1
j_gene: TRBJ2-7
len: 13

CDR3aa: CGLAGNNEQFF
v_gene: TRBV20-1
j_gene: TRBJ2-1
len: 11

CDR3aa: CAWGTGNYGYTF
v_gene: TRBV30
j_gene: TRBJ1-2
len: 12

CDR3aa: CASNREMSHEQYF
v_gene: TRBV2
j_gene: TRBJ2-7
len: 13

CDR3aa: CASSYYSGRADTQYF
v_gene: TRBV6-5
j_gene: TRBJ2-3
len: 15

CDR3aa: CASSRLRRATHYGYTF
v_gene: TRBV28
j_gene: TRBJ1-2
len: 16

CDR3aa: CASRARRDSDEQYF
v_gene: TRBV11-2
j_gene: TRBJ2-7
len: 14

CDR3aa: CASSASGGTNGYTF
v_gene: TRBV19
j_gene: TRBJ1-2
len: 14

CDR3aa: CASSAIPMTSQYEQYF
v_gene: TRBV6-1
j_gene: TRBJ2-7
len: 16

CDR3aa: CASSAGRMNTEAFF
v_gene: TRBV19
j_gene: TRBJ1-1
len: 14

CDR3aa: CASSGRADSTDTQYF
v_gene: TRBV7-2
j_gene: TRBJ2-3
len: 15

CDR3aa: CASSFQLFTGELFF
v_gene: TRBV7-3
j_gene: TRBJ2-2
len: 14

CDR3aa: CASTLRGTNYGYTF
v_gene: TRBV6-1
j_gene: TRBJ1-2
len: 14

CDR3aa: CASSRLGLEANVLTF
v_gene: TRBV4-1
j_gene: TRBJ2-6
len: 15

CDR3aa: CASSLVESNPLVEPQHF
v_gene: TRBV5-5
j_gene: TRBJ1-5
len: 17

CDR3aa: CASSYLPGLPPYEQYF
v_gene: TRBV6-5
j_gene: TRBJ2-7
len: 16

CDR3aa: CASSSPGYYGYTF
v_gene: TRBV5-8
j_gene: TRBJ1-2
len: 13